These 10 T cell receptor beta chains came from one sample sequenced in a study of blood T cells in healthy people across ages. Then a second PCR, running roughly 7 to 11 cycles, was carried out with a sample-barcoded 5' primer and a J-beta primer mix. Each CDR3 protein is one row after TCRdb ran MiXCR on the 5' RACE reads. The data hold around 400,000 distinct CDR3 sequences, with 45% to 65% observed a single time. Sequencing used blood. The receptors come from a man between 60 and 75 years old in good health.

A few counts support this clonotype. V and J are TRBV12-3 or TRBV12-4 and TRBJ2-7; D is ambiguous. Trimming removed 6 bases from V and 6 bases from J, with 15 bases in between. CDR3 size: 13 residues. CDR3 residues: CASSLTTPGEQYF. The CDR3 coding sequence is TGTGCCAGCAGCCTTACTACTCCCGGCGAGCAGTACTTC.

The sample holds one count of this clonotype. The V call is TRBV9, the J call TRBJ2-1, with a possible D match to TRBD2 (6 bases). The V gene's germline CDR1 is SGDLS and CDR2 YYNGEE. This CDR3 has 14 amino acids. The V end was cut by 0 bases, the J end by 10 bases, with 14 bases between. The CDR3 spells CASSVGGTPREQFF. The CDR3 DNA reads as TGTGCCAGCAGCGTAGGGGGGACTCCGAGGGAGCAGTTCTTC.

This chain joins TRBV15 and TRBJ2-3, with 10 bases that match TRBD1. Looked up from germline, CDR1 is LNHNV and CDR2 is YYDKDF (reference sequence). V lost 1 base, J lost 4 bases, and 2 bases stayed unmatched. The CDR3 is 15 residues long. The CDR3 DNA follows: TGTGCCACCAGCAGAGTCGGGACAGGGGCAGATACGCAGTATTTT. Its protein product is CATSRVGTGADTQYF.

This clonotype was observed a few times. This sequence joins TRBV11-2 and TRBJ2-5; weak D call: TRBD2 (6 bases). This CDR3 contains 14 residues. With 4 bases removed from V and 3 bases from J, the gap between germline ends came to 12 bases. Germline values: CDR1 SGHAT, CDR2 FQNNGV. CDR3 sequence: CASSSGTVKETQYF. The CDR3 DNA follows: TGTGCCAGCAGCTCCGGGACTGTGAAAGAGACCCAGTACTTC.

This chain links TRBV20-1 with TRBJ2-3, with D possibly being TRBD1 or TRBD2 (5 bases each). CDR3 size: 15 residues. Between the trimmed V and J ends, which lost 1 base and 2 bases, there was a span of 13 bases. Germline-derived CDR1 and CDR2 are DFQATT and SNEGSKA (reference sequence). CDR3 nucleotides: TGCAGTGCTAGAGGATCAGGGACCCTCACAGATACGCAGTATTTT. It encodes CSARGSGTLTDTQYF.

J is TRBJ2-1 and V is TRBV28; D tentatively reads TRBD1 or TRBD2 (5 bases each). V was trimmed by 2 bases and J by 2 bases, leaving 13 bases between them. Germline V gene sequence: CDR1 MDHEN, CDR2 SYDVKM. The CDR3 sequence is 16 residues long. CDR3 amino acids: CASSLIGTEAYNEQFF. The CDR3 DNA follows: TGTGCCAGCAGTTTAATCGGGACCGAAGCCTACAATGAGCAGTTCTTC.

The CDR3 loop reads CASSLRSWRSYNQPQHF. The CDR3 bases are TGTGCCAGCAGTTTACGGTCATGGAGATCATACAATCAGCCCCAGCATTTT. J is TRBJ1-5 and V is TRBV12-3 or TRBV12-4; D is uncertain. V lost 2 bases and J 3 bases, leaving 17 bases between the germline ends. The CDR3 runs 17 residues.

This clonotype was counted a few times. The chain joins TRBV9 to TRBJ2-1; TRBD2 matches 7 bases. Germline CDR1 and CDR2: SGDLS and YYNGEE. The CDR3 runs to 15 residues. The J segment lost 7 bases and the V segment lost 0 bases, leaving 7 bases of the junction unmatched. CDR3 loop: CASSVVGTSENEQFF. Here the CDR3 DNA reads TGTGCCAGCAGCGTAGTGGGTACTAGCGAAAATGAGCAGTTCTTC.

A few counts support this clonotype. The chain recombines TRBV20-1 with TRBJ1-6; D is unclear. Trimming removed 3 bases at V and 5 bases at J, with 11 bases between. The CDR3 spans 14 residues. Germline loops: CDR1 DFQATT, CDR2 SNEGSKA (reference sequence). CDR3 in DNA: TGCAGTGCTAGTCCACGGGTCGATAATTCACCCCTCCACTTT. Protein product: CSASPRVDNSPLHF.

This chain links TRBV20-1 with TRBJ2-3; D unclear. Trimming removed 3 bases at V and 3 bases at J, with 19 bases between. The germline gives CDR1 DFQATT, CDR2 SNEGSKA (reference sequence). The CDR3 sequence is 16 residues long. DNA for the CDR3: TGCAGTGCTAGCGGGTTAGGCCGTCCGAGGACAGATACGCAGTATTTT. Encoded protein: CSASGLGRPRTDTQYF.